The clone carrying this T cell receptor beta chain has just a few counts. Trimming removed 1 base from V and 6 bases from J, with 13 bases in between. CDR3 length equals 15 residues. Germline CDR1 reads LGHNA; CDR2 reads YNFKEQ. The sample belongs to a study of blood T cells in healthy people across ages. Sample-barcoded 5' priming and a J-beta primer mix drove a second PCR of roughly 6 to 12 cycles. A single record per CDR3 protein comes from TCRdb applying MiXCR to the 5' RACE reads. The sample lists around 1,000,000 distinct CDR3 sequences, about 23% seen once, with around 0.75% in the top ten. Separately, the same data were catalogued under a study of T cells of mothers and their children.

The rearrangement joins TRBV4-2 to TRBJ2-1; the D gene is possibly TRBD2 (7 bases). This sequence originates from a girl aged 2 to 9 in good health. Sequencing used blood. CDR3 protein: CASSQVGGRGNEQFF. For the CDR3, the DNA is TGTGCCAGCAGCCAAGTCGGGGGGCGAGGCAATGAGCAGTTCTTC.